The 18 T cell receptor beta chains reported below all come from one sample, sequenced in a study of regulatory T cells in long-lasting Graves disease. In building TCR beta libraries, iRepertoire HTBI primers were used together with Arm-PCR of CDR3 regions. TCRdb re-derived calls from the multiplex PCR reads in MiXCR, one entry per CDR3 protein. Of 200,000 to 250,000 distinct CDR3 sequences detected, roughly a fifth appear once; the ten largest clones hold 12%. Documented time point: newly diagnosed GD, antithyroid drugs for less than 3 months. TCR sequences were obtained from RNA taken from PBMCs. The sample was also linked to a second study, of T cells in Graves' hyperthyroidism and ophthalmopathy.

The sequencing used peripheral blood mononuclear cells (PBMCs), collected at new diagnosis, from a patient treated with antithyroid drugs. The origin of the receptors is a woman aged 30 to 39 with Graves disease.

V usage is TRBV5-6 and J usage is TRBJ1-5; D gene unclear. Germline V gene lookup returns CDR1 SGHDT and CDR2 YYEEEE. The CDR3 runs to 13 residues. Trimming removed 1 base from V and 6 bases from J, with 8 bases in between. The CDR3 coding sequence is TGTGCCAGCAGCTTGACTGGGGTTCAGCCCCAGCATTTT. Translated: CASSLTGVQPQHF.

This clonotype has a count of ten or more. The chain combines TRBV10-1 with TRBJ2-7; D not certain. Germline CDR1 is WNHNN and CDR2 is SYGVQD (reference sequence). Trimming removed 3 bases at V and 4 bases at J, with 10 bases between. This CDR3 is built from 13 residues. The CDR3, as DNA: TGCGCCAGCAGTGATCTCTCAATATACGAGCAGTACTTC. Amino acid sequence: CASSDLSIYEQYF.

In this sample, this clonotype turned up many times. The chain combines TRBV30 with TRBJ2-3; a weak D match, TRBD2 (5 bases). The CDR3 has 15 amino acids. V was pared by 0 bases and J by 2 bases, with 12 bases between. Germline V gene sequence: CDR1 GTSNPN, CDR2 SVGIG (reference sequence). CDR3 amino acids: CAWSVRGSSTDTQYF. DNA for the CDR3: TGTGCCTGGAGTGTACGAGGGTCTTCCACAGATACGCAGTATTTT.

This clonotype was counted many times. The V call is TRBV2, the J call TRBJ2-3; D not certain. Germline assignment: CDR1 SNHLY and CDR2 FYNNEI. Between the trimmed V and J ends, which lost 0 bases and 2 bases, there was a span of 6 bases. The CDR3 contains 14 residues. The CDR3 bases are TGTGCCAGCAGTGAAGCGCGCGCCACAGATACGCAGTATTTT. Protein product: CASSEARATDTQYF.

A few counts support this clonotype. The chain uses TRBV18 and TRBJ2-1; D ambiguous. Per germline, CDR1 KGHSH and CDR2 LQKENI. The CDR3 spans 15 residues. Trimming left V 1 base short and J 5 bases short, with 12 bases between. The chain's CDR3 is CASSPRSRSNNEQFF. CDR3 DNA: TGTGCCAGCTCACCACGATCTAGAAGCAACAATGAGCAGTTCTTC.

This clonotype showed up many times. The chain combines TRBV10-3 with TRBJ1-2; 8 nucleotides match TRBD1. V was clipped by 10 bases and J by 4 bases; unmatched bases: 11. The germline gives CDR1 ENHRY, CDR2 SYGVKD. The CDR3 is made up of 14 amino acids. The CDR3, as DNA: TGTGCCACCACCCCGAGGACAGGGCGCTATGGCTACACCTTC. It specifies CATTPRTGRYGYTF.

This clonotype was found many times. V gene TRBV9 combines with J gene TRBJ1-2; D gene ambiguous. The V and J ends lost 0 bases and 5 bases respectively, with 14 bases between them. Germline loops: CDR1 SGDLS, CDR2 YYNGEE. The CDR3 is 15 amino acids. The CDR3 nucleotides are TGTGCCAGCAGCGTAGGGTCGGGGTATCGATATGGCTACACCTTC. Protein product: CASSVGSGYRYGYTF.

The rearrangement links TRBV27 to TRBJ2-7; tentatively, D is TRBD1 (5 bases). The germline V and J ends were trimmed by 2 bases and 4 bases, with 9 bases remaining between them. The CDR3 is 13 amino acids. Germline V CDR1 and CDR2: MNHEY, SMNVEV (reference sequence). This CDR3 reads CASSLRQKYEQYF. The CDR3 DNA reads as TGTGCCAGCAGTTTACGACAGAAGTACGAGCAGTACTTC.

The table lists this clonotype with a few counts. A read error may be the cause here, since a much bigger clone is one base away. J is TRBJ2-1 and V is TRBV18; D perhaps matches TRBD2 (6 bases). This CDR3 comprises 11 residues. Germline CDR1 is KGHSH and CDR2 is LQKENI. Here the CDR3 reads CVSSPGGRMAF. The DNA of the CDR3 is TGTGTCAGCTCACCTGGAGGGAGAATGGCCTTC.

This clonotype was seen at least ten times. CDR3 region: CASSPLMGNTGELFF. CDR3 nucleotides: TGTGCCAGCAGCCCACTCATGGGGAACACCGGGGAGCTGTTTTTT. The J gene is TRBJ2-2, the V gene TRBV14; no clear D gene. The CDR3 consists of 15 residues. Germline CDR1 reads SGHDN; CDR2 reads FVKESK. V was trimmed by 4 bases and J by 1 base, leaving 10 bases between them.

Remarks on this clonotype: The CDR3 ends on some other residue instead of the conserved phenylalanine or tryptophan, so this is likely a read error. It is unclear where the CDR3 begins or ends on the DNA, so no DNA is shown, and the CDR3 is as TCRdb lists it. The V gene is TRBV11-3, the J gene TRBJ1-2; TRBD1 was called by the table and not checked on the DNA. Germline V gene data show CDR1 as SGHNT and CDR2 as YENEEA. The CDR3 extends over 15 residues, inclusive of both ends. CDR3 sequence: CASSLTGQGSYGFTV.

This clonotype was picked up many times. This chain joins TRBV20-1 and TRBJ1-1; 9 bases align to TRBD1. From germline, CDR1 is DFQATT and CDR2 SNEGSKA (reference sequence). The CDR3 totals 15 residues. The J segment lost 0 bases and the V segment lost 4 bases, leaving 6 bases of the junction unmatched. CDR3 in amino acids: CSAKDRGSLNTEAFF. The CDR3 DNA is TGCAGTGCTAAAGACAGGGGGTCACTGAACACTGAAGCTTTCTTT.

At least ten counts were recorded for this clonotype. This chain connects TRBV20-1 to TRBJ2-1; D is uncertain. Trimming took 0 bases from V and 5 from J, leaving 5 bases between them. Germline CDR1 is DFQATT and CDR2 is SNEGSKA (reference sequence). The CDR3 contains 12 residues. The CDR3 DNA sequence: TGCAGTGCTAGAGATGGCCACAATGAGCAGTTCTTC. Its translation is CSARDGHNEQFF.

This clonotype occurred once. A clone one base away is much larger, so this may be a read error. J is TRBJ2-1 and V is TRBV7-6; a weak D match, TRBD1 (6 bases). The CDR3 contains 12 residues. From germline, CDR1 is SGHVS and CDR2 FNYEAQ. V was shortened by 6 bases and J by 7 bases, with 10 bases between the two germline ends. The CDR3 DNA sequence: TGTGCCAGCAGTCCTCAGGGGAATGAGCAGTTCTTC. This translates into CASSPQGNEQFF.

This clonotype turned up a few times. V gene TRBV24-1 combines with J gene TRBJ1-1; D not resolved. The CDR3 runs to 15 residues. Germline CDR1 reads KGHDR; CDR2 reads SFDVKD. V was shortened by 4 bases and J by 2 bases, with 13 bases between the two germline ends. The CDR3 sequence is CATSESPVQNTEAFF. CDR3 in DNA: TGTGCCACCAGTGAGTCGCCAGTTCAAAACACTGAAGCTTTCTTT.

This clonotype was picked up many times. The genes are TRBV28 and TRBJ2-5; TRBD1 agrees at 12 bases. CDR1 and CDR2 from the germline V gene are MDHEN and SYDVKM. This CDR3 contains 15 residues. With V trimmed by 6 bases and J by 7 bases, 9 bases remained unmatched. The CDR3 reads CASRPGTGGFGTQYF. In nucleotides, the CDR3 is TGTGCCAGCAGACCTGGGACAGGGGGCTTTGGGACCCAGTACTTC.

This clonotype was counted ten times or more. For the CDR3, the DNA is TGTGCCAGCAGTGGCCCAGCCCCCACCGGGGAGCTGTTTTTT. Protein: CASSGPAPTGELFF. The rearrangement links TRBV25-1 to TRBJ2-2; D unresolved. CDR3 size: 14 residues. V lost 4 bases to trimming and J lost 4 bases, with 10 bases between them. The V gene's germline CDR1 is MGHDK and CDR2 SYGVNS.

This clonotype has ten or more counts. V and J are TRBV2 and TRBJ1-5; the D is unclear. Trimming cost V 4 bases and J 4 bases, with 11 bases left between them. Germline CDR1 SNHLY, CDR2 FYNNEI. The CDR3 covers 14 residues. The DNA for the CDR3 is TGTGCCAGCAGTGTTTGGACGGTTAATCAGCCCCAGCATTTT. This codes for CASSVWTVNQPQHF.